This TCR beta chain was identified during a study of T cell repertoires in cytomegalovirus infection. Study-level information: CMV epitopes, recently identified HLA-C-restricted and well-studied HLA-B-restricted, were used. It can be stated that public TCR beta signatures indicated CMV infection as well as a matching HLA type. The study's findings and limits: CMV-specific HLA-C-restricted TCR beta clonotypes dominated the ex vivo response.

TCRdb fed the reads into MiXCR, producing one record per CDR3 protein. Of 70,000 to 85,000 distinct CDR3 sequences listed, around 42% are singletons. Germline V CDR1 and CDR2: SGHVS, FQNEAQ. CDR3 length: 16 amino acids. Trimming removed 4 bases from V and 2 bases from J; junction bases left unmatched: 10. This clonotype was found a few times. Its cognate antigen is unknown. This receptor was taken from a human donor in good health (CMV status not recorded). Some clones in this sample may be carry-over from other donors' samples. The gene calls are TRBV7-8 and TRBJ1-2, with 7 nucleotides matching TRBD1. Here the sequenced sample was CD8+ T cells from cultured PBMCs, taken from culture after CMV antigen stimulation. CDR3 DNA: TGTGCCAGCAGCTCCGGACAGGCGACTCCCAACTATGGCTACACCTTC. Amino acid sequence: CASSSGQATPNYGYTF.